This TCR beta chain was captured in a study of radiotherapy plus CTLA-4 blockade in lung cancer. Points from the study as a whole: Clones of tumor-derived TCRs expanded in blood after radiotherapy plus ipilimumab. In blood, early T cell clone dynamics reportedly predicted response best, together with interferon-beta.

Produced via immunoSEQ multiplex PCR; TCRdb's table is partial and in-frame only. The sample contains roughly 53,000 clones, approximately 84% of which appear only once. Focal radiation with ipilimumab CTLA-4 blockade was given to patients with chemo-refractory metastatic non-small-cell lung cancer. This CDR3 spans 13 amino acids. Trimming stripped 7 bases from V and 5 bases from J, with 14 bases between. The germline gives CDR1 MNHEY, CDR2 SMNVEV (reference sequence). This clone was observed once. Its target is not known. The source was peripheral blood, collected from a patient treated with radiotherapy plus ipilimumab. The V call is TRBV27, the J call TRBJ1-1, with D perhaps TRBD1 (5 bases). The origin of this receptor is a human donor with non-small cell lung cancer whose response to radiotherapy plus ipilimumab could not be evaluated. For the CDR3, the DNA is TGTGCCAGCACTACTTCAGGGTATACTGAAGCTTTCTTT. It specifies CASTTSGYTEAFF.